This is a list of T cell receptor beta chains from one sample in a study of T cell changes during pregnancy in multiple sclerosis. TCRdb keeps only in-frame clones here, not all; method: immunoSEQ multiplex PCR. The sample lists roughly 54,000 clones; about 90% were seen once. Material: CD4+ T cells from peripheral blood mononuclear cells, obtained after pregnancy. All receptors derive from a female donor with multiple sclerosis, enrolled in a pregnancy study. Both conserved end residues are part of each CDR3. D genes are given only for firm matches. Some rows mark clone size as missing; the rest say once, few, many or name a class of expanded clone.

V gene,clone size,J gene,D gene,CDR3 protein,CDR3 DNA
TRBV27,.,TRBJ1-1,.,CASRPTGNTEAFF,TGTGCCAGCAGACCGACAGGGAACACTGAAGCTTTCTTT
TRBV2,.,TRBJ2-5,.,CASSQRETQYF,TGTGCCAGCAGTCAGCGAGAGACCCAGTACTTC
TRBV5-1,.,TRBJ2-7,TRBD2,CASSTGHGGSYEQYF,TGCGCCAGCAGCACCGGACACGGGGGGTCCTACGAGCAGTACTTC
TRBV2,.,TRBJ2-7,.,CASSAGETALSYEQYF,TGTGCCAGCAGTGCGGGGGAGACAGCCCTCTCCTACGAGCAGTACTTC
TRBV9,.,TRBJ2-2,.,CASSPRDLRTGELFF,TGTGCCAGCAGCCCCCGTGACTTACGCACCGGGGAGCTGTTTTTT
TRBV11-2,.,TRBJ1-2,.,CASSSLYRGYGYTF,TGTGCCAGCAGCTCCCTCTATCGGGGATATGGCTACACCTTC
TRBV5-8,.,TRBJ2-5,.,CASSFWGFQETQYF,TGTGCCAGCAGCTTTTGGGGCTTCCAAGAGACCCAGTACTTC
TRBV18,.,TRBJ2-3,.,CASSPGQSTDTQYF,TGTGCCAGCTCACCAGGCCAGAGCACAGATACGCAGTATTTT
TRBV4-3,.,TRBJ2-3,.,CASSQDWAGPTDTQYF,TGCGCCAGCAGCCAAGATTGGGCGGGACCCACAGATACGCAGTATTTT
TRBV12-5,.,TRBJ1-2,TRBD1,CASALDRGRSTF,TGTGCTAGTGCCCTGGACAGGGGCAGGTCTACCTTC
TRBV21-1,.,TRBJ2-2,.,CASSKGGRTNTGELFF,TGTGCCAGCAGCAAAGGGGGCCGGACGAACACCGGGGAGCTGTTTTTT
TRBV7-8,once,TRBJ1-5,TRBD1,CASSPRTGGNQPQHF,TGTGCCAGCAGCCCTCGGACAGGGGGGAATCAGCCCCAGCATTTT
TRBV5-4,.,TRBJ1-1,.,CASSFTSRSREAFF,TGTGCCAGCAGCTTCACTTCACGGTCACGGGAGGCTTTCTTT
TRBV7-2,once,TRBJ1-1,.,CASSSDRSILEAFF,TGTGCCAGCAGTTCAGACCGAAGCATACTAGAAGCTTTCTTT
TRBV11-2,.,TRBJ2-1,.,CASSLEQGNSYNEQFF,TGTGCCAGCAGCTTAGAACAGGGAAACTCCTACAATGAGCAGTTCTTC
TRBV15,.,TRBJ1-2,.,CATSITGRGDYGYTF,TGTGCCACCTCTATCACTGGGAGGGGGGACTATGGCTACACCTTC